This T cell receptor beta chain was sequenced in a study of blood T cell repertoires in COVID-19 (dated by TCRdb to 2020 to 2021). Concerning the study at large: Recovered participants in ImmuneRACE Cohort 3 were defined by two consecutive negative NP/OP PCR tests, clearance by a healthcare professional, or resolution of symptoms. Samples covering the acute and convalescent phases of COVID-19 were provided by collaborators in the United States, Italy and Spain. The material from the prospective study consisted of cDNA or gDNA derived from T cells, B-cell-depleted T cells, or PBMCs. The dataset comprised deeply sampled blood TCRbeta repertoires from subjects exposed to, actively infected with, or recovered from COVID-19. The repertoires were released in a freely available public database meant as a resource for research on the immune response to SARS-CoV-2. The samples were drawn from the first 160 participants of the ongoing ImmuneRACE study and from over 950 subjects provided by 6 global collaborators. A de-identified subject ID, COVID-19 status, age in years and sex were almost always included in the sample metadata. Where HLA class I and class II types were available, the types were taken from metadata supplied by the sample provider, not from assay-based typing.

Study-wide findings and limitations: Clinical and demographic metadata were provided uncurated, with the amount varying by source and participant.

Enrolling through a virtual design, the prospective study's participants ranged in age from roughly 18 to 95 years and lived across approximately 25 United States geographic areas. Cohort assignment in the prospective study relied on participant-reported clinical history from a screening survey and a study questionnaire. Mobile phlebotomists in the prospective study collected whole blood, serum and a nasopharyngeal or oropharyngeal swab from every participant. Participants in the prospective study had the option to provide additional blood draws and questionnaires over a roughly 2-month period. Before DNA extraction, blood samples from the prospective study were shipped at room temperature or frozen. The immunoSEQ Assay, a bias-controlled multiplex PCR, was used to amplify TCRbeta CDR3 regions from genomic DNA. As for the original processing: Within the assay, amplification of reference gene primers was used to estimate how many nucleated cells each sample contained. To quantify the absolute abundance of each unique TCRbeta CDR3 rearrangement, sequence reads were collapsed and filtered. For each sample, productive Simpson clonality was calculated as the square root of Simpson's diversity index over productive rearrangements. TCRdb re-hosts the immuneACCESS table, in-frame sequences only. Its copies lack some clones; in the studies checked, an unresolved V gene accounts for under half of them, and the cause for the rest is not known. D and trimming were read from the DNA, whereas the V and J calls and clone size are those reported in that table. This sample holds a few hundred thousand clones; approximately 87% were observed only once. Of the sample, about 3.1% falls within the top ten clones.

In the germline V gene (reference sequence), CDR1 corresponds to SGHKS and CDR2 to YYEKEE. Including cysteine and phenylalanine, the CDR3 has 14 amino acids. The kept DNA is CDR3 alone, 42 bases in frame from the first base. From V the trimming removes 4 bases and from J it removes 4 bases, while the gene matches leave 7 bases of the junction unaccounted for. Note on this clone: The target of this receptor is not known. The input lacks base qualities; no much larger clone sits a single base away.

The TCR was taken from a woman in her 50s in a cohort exposed to, infected with or recovered from COVID-19 (not recorded which). The chain couples TRBV5-5 to TRBJ2-7, with TRBD1 identical over 8 junction bases. Material for sequencing was PBMCs or T cells enriched from blood (not recorded which). The CDR3 in this case is CASSGTGKSYEQYF. The DNA sequence is TGTGCCAGCAGCGGGACAGGTAAATCGTACGAGCAGTACTTC.